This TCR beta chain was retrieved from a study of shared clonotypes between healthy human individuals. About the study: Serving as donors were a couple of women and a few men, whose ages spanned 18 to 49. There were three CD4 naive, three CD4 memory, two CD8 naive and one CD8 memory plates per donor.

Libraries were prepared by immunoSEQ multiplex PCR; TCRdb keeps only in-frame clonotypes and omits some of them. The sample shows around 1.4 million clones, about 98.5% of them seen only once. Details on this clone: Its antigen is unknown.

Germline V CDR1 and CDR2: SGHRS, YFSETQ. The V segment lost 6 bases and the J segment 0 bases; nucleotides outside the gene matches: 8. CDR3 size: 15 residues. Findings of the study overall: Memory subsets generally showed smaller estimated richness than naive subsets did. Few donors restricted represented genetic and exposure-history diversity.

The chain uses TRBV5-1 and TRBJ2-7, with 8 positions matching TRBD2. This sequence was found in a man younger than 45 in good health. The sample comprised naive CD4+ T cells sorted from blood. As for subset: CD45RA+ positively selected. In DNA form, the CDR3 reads TGCGCCAGCACCCCACTAGCGGACAGCTCCTACGAGCAGTACTTC. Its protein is CASTPLADSSYEQYF.